This T cell receptor beta chain was found in a study of cytomegalovirus exposure and HLA in healthy donors. Study at large: Ancestry clustering placed 81% of approximately 420 genotyped donors in the Caucasian-associated cluster.

Germline V gene lookup returns CDR1 LNHDA and CDR2 SQIVND (reference sequence). This CDR3 region has 15 residues. PCR was performed using 60 Vbeta and 13 Jbeta primers. Clones were sequenced by immunoSEQ multiplex PCR, and TCRdb holds only the in-frame ones, with some missing. The profile covers around 150,000 clones, with under 90% appearing a single time and more than 1.5% taken by the ten largest. General observations from the study: A highly shared variant cluster was judged a likely technical artifact. The authors listed some 150 TCR beta chains as cytomegalovirus-associated. Published work reported that the classifier diagnosed cytomegalovirus status with high specificity and sensitivity.

A word on this clone: Its antigen is still unknown.

The origin of this receptor is a man aged 18 to 30 in good health and CMV-seronegative. The sequenced material came from PBMCs. The rearrangement links TRBV19 to TRBJ2-5; 8 nucleotides line up with TRBD1. Near its end, the DNA agrees better with TRBJ2-7, so the J call may be wrong. The CDR3, as DNA: TGTGCCAGTAGTCCCCAGAGACAGGGGTCCCACGAGCAGTACTTC. It translates to CASSPQRQGSHEQYF.